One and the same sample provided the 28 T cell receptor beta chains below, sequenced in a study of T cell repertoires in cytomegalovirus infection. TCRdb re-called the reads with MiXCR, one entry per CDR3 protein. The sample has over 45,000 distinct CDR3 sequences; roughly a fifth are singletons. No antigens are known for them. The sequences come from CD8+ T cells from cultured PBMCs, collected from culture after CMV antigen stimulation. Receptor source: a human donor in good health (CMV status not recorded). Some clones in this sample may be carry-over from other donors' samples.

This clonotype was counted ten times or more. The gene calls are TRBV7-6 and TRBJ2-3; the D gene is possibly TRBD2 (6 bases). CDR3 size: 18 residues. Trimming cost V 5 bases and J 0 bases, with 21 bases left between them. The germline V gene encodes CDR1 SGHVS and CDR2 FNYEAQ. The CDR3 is CASSPSETWEASTDTQYF. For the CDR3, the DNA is TGTGCCAGCAGCCCGTCCGAGACTTGGGAGGCTAGCACAGATACGCAGTATTTT.

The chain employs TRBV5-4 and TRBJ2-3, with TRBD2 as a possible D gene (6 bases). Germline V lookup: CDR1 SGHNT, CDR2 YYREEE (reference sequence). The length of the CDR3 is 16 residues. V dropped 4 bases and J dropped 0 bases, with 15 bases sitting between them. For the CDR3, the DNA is TGTGCCAGCAGCGACCCGGGACTCCCTAGCACAGATACGCAGTATTTT. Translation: CASSDPGLPSTDTQYF. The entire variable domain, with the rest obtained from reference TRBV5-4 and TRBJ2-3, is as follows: ETGVTQSPTHLIKTRGQQVTLRCSSQSGHNTVSWYQQALGQGPQFIFQYYREEENGRGNFPPRFSGLQFPNYSSELNVNALELDDSALYLCASSDPGLPSTDTQYFGPGTRLTVL.

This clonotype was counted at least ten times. CDR3 region: CASSPWTGTLGNEQFF. In DNA, the CDR3 is TGTGCCAGCAGCCCCTGGACAGGTACCCTGGGGAATGAGCAGTTCTTC. This chain uses TRBV5-8 with TRBJ2-1, with 7 bases lining up with TRBD1. Germline trimming cut 4 bases from V and 7 bases from J; bases unmatched to any gene: 14. There are 16 residues in the CDR3. The germline V gene encodes CDR1 SGHTS and CDR2 YDEGEE. The entire variable domain, with the rest obtained from reference TRBV5-8 and TRBJ2-1, is as follows: EAGVTQSPTHLIKTRGQQATLRCSPISGHTSVYWYQQALGLGLQFLLWYDEGEERNRGNFPPRFSGRQFPNYSSELNVNALELEDSALYLCASSPWTGTLGNEQFFGPGTRLTVL.

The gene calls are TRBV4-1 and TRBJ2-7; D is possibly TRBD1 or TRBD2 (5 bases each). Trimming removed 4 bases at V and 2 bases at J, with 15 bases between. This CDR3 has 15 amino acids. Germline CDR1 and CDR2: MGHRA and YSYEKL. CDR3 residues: CASSLKAGSTYEQYF. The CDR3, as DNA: TGCGCCAGCAGCCTAAAGGCAGGGAGTACCTACGAGCAGTACTTC.

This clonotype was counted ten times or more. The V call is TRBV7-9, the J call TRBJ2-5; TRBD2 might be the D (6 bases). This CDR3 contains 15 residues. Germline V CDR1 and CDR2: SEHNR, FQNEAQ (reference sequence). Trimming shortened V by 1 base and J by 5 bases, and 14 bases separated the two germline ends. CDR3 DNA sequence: TGTGCCAGCAGCTTAGACACGGGAGTCACCGAGACCCAGTACTTC. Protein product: CASSLDTGVTETQYF.

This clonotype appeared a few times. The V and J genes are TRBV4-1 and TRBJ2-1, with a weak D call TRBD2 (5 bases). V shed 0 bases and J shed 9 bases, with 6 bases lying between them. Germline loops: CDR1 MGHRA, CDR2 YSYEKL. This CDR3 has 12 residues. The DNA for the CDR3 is TGCGCCAGCAGCCAAGACCGGGGTGAGCAGTTCTTC. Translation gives CASSQDRGEQFF.

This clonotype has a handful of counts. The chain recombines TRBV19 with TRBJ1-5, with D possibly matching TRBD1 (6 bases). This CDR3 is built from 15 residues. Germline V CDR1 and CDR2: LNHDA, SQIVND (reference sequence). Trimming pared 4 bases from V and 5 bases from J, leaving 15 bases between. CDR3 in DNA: TGTGCCAGTAGTACCACAGGGTACGATGATCAGCCCCAGCATTTT. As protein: CASSTTGYDDQPQHF.

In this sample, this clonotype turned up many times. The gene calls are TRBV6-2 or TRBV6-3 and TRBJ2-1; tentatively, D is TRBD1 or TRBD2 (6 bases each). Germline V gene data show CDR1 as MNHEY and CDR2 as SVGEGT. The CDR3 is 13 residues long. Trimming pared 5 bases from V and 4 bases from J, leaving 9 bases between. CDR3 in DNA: TGTGCCAGCAGTGGGGGGCCGTACAATGAGCAGTTCTTC. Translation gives CASSGGPYNEQFF.

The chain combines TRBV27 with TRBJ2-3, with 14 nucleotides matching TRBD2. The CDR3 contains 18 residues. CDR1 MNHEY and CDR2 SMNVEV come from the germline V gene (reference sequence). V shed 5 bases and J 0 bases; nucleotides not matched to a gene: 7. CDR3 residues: CASSGLAGGETSTDTQYF. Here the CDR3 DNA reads TGTGCCAGCAGTGGACTAGCGGGGGGTGAAACCAGCACAGATACGCAGTATTTT.

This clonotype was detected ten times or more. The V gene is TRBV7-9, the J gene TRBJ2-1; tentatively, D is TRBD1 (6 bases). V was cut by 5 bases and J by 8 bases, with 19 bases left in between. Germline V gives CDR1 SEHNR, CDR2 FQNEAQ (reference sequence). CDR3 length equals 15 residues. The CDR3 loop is CASSLGVVWGHEQFF. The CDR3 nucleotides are TGTGCCAGCAGCCTAGGGGTCGTGTGGGGGCATGAGCAGTTCTTC.

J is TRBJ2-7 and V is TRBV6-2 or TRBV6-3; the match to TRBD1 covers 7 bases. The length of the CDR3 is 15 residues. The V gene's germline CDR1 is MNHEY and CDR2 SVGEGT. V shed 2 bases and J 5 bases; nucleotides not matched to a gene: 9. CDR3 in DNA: TGTGCCAGCAGTTACCCGATGGGACAGACGGACGAGCAGTACTTC. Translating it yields CASSYPMGQTDEQYF.

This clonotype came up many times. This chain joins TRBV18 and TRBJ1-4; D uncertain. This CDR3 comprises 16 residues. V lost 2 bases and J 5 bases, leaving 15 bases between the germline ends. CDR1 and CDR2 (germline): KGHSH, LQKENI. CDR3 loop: CASSPDLAGSNEKLFF. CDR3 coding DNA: TGTGCCAGCTCACCAGATCTTGCCGGGTCCAATGAAAAACTGTTTTTT.

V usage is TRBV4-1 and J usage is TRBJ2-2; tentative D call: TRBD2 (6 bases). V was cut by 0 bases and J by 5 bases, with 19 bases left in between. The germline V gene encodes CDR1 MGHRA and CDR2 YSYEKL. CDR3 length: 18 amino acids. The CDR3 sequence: CASSQERGSVTATGELFF. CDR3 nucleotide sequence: TGCGCCAGCAGCCAAGAGCGGGGCAGCGTGACTGCGACCGGGGAGCTGTTTTTT.

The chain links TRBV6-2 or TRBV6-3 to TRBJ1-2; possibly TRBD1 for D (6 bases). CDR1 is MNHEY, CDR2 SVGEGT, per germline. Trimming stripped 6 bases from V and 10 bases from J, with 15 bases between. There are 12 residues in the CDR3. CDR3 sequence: CASSAGQMAYTF. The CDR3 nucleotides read TGTGCCAGCAGCGCGGGACAAATGGCCTACACCTTC.

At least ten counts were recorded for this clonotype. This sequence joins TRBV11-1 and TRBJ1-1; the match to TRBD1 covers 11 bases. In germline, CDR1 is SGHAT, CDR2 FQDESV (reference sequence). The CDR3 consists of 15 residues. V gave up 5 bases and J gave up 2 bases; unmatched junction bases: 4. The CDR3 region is CASSAGTGGNTEAFF. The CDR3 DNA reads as TGTGCCAGCAGCGCTGGGACAGGGGGTAACACTGAAGCTTTCTTT.

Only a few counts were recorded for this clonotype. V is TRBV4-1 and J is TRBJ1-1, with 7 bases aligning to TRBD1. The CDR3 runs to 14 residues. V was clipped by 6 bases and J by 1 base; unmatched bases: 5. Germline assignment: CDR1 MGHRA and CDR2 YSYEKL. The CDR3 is CASSEGAKNTEAFF. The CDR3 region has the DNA TGCGCCAGCAGTGAGGGGGCGAAGAACACTGAAGCTTTCTTT.

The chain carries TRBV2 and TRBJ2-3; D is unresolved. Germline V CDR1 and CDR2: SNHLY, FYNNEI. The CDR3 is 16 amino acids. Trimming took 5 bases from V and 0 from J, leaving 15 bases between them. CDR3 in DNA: TGTGCCAGCAGTTTTTCTTCCGGGCCTAGCACAGATACGCAGTATTTT. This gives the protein CASSFSSGPSTDTQYF.

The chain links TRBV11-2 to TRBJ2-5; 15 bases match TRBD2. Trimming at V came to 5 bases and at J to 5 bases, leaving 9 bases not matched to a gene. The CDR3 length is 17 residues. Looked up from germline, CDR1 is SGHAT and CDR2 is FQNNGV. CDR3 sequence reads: CASSPPGLAGGVETQYF. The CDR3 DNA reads TGTGCCAGCAGCCCCCCGGGACTAGCGGGGGGCGTCGAGACCCAGTACTTC.

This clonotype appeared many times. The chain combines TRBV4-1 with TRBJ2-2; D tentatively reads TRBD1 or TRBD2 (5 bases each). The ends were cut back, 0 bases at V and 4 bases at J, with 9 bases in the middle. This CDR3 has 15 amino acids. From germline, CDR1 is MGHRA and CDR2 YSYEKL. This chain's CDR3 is CASSQDEGSTGELFF. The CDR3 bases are TGCGCCAGCAGCCAAGACGAGGGGAGCACCGGGGAGCTGTTTTTT.

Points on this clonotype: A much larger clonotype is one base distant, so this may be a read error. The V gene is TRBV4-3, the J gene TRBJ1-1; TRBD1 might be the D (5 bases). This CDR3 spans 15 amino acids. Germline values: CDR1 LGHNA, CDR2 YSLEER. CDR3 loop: CTSSQDIGGDAEAFF. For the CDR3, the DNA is TGCACCAGCAGCCAAGATATTGGGGGGGACGCTGAAGCTTTCTTT.

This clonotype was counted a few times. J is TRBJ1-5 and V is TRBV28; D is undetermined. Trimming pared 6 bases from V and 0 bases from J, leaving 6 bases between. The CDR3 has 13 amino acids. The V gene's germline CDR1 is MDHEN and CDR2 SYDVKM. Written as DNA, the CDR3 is TGTGCCAGCAGGCCTTATAGCAATCAGCCCCAGCATTTT. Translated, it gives CASRPYSNQPQHF.

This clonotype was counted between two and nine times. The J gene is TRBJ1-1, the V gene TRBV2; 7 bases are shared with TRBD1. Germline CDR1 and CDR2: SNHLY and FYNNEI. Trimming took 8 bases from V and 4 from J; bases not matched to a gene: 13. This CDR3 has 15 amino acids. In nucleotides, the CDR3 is TGTGCCAGCCCGAGGGGGCAGGGGGTGAGCACTGAAGCTTTCTTT. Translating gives CASPRGQGVSTEAFF.

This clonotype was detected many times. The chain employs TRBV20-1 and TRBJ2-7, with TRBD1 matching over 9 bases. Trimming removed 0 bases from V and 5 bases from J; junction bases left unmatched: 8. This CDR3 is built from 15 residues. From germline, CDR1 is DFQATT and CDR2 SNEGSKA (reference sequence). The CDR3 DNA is TGCAGTGCTAGAGATACAGGGACAGGGAGGCACGAGCAGTACTTC. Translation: CSARDTGTGRHEQYF.

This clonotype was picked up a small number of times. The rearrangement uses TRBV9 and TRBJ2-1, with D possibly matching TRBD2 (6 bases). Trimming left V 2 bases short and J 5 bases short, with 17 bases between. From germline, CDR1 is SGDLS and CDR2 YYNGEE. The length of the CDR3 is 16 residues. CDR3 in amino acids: CASSVYAGTDDNEQFF. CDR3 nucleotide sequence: TGTGCCAGCAGCGTCTACGCCGGGACTGACGACAATGAGCAGTTCTTC.

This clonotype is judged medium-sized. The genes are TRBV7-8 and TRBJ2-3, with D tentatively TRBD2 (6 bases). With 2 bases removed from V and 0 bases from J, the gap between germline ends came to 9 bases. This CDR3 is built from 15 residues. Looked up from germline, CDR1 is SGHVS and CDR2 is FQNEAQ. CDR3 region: CASSLREVSTDTQYF. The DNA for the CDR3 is TGTGCCAGCAGCTTAAGGGAGGTTAGCACAGATACGCAGTATTTT.

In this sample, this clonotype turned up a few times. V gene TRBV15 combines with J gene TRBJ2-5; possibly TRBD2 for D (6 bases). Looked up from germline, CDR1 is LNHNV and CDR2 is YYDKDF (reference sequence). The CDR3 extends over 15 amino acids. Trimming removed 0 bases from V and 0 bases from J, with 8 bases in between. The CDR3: CATSRDRGYQETQYF. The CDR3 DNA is TGTGCCACCAGCAGAGATCGGGGGTACCAAGAGACCCAGTACTTC.

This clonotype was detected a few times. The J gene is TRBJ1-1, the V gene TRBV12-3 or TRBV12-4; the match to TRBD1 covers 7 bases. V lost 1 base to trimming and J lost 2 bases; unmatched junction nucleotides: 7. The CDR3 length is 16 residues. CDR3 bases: TGTGCCAGCAGTTTAGGGGACAGCGATTTCAACACTGAAGCTTTCTTT. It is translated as CASSLGDSDFNTEAFF.

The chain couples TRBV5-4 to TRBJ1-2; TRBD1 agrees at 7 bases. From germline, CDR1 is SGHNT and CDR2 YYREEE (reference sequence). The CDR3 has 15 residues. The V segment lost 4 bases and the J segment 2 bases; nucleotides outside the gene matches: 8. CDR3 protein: CASSRDSNLNYGYTF. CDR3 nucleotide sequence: TGTGCCAGCAGCAGGGACAGCAATTTAAACTATGGCTACACCTTC.